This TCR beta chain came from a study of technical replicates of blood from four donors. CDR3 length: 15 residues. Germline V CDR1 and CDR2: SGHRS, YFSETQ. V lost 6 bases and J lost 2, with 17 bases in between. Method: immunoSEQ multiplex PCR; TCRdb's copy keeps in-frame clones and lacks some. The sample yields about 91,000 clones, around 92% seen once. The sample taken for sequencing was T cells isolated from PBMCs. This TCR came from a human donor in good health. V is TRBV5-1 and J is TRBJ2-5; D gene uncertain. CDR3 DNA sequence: TGCGCCAGCACCCTGATCCCAACAGCTCAAGAGACCCAGTACTTC. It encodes CASTLIPTAQETQYF.